This record covers a single TCR beta chain. The target antigen is unknown. These data come from a study of shared clonotypes between healthy human individuals. Study findings and constraints: Non-shared clonotypes had lower generation probabilities than clonotypes shared by all four sorted-subset donors. Approximately 5.4% of naive CD4 clonotypes were common to several donors.

Sequenced by immunoSEQ multiplex PCR; TCRdb stores in-frame clones only, minus some. The sample has 2 million to 2.5 million clones, roughly 90% seen once. Germline-derived CDR1 and CDR2 are SGHRS and YFSETQ. Unmatched junction bases numbered 6, after V lost 4 bases and J lost 1 base. The CDR3 is 16 amino acids. The material sequenced was naive CD4+ T cells from PBMCs. Described subset: CD45RA+ positively selected. The sequence derives from a young man in good health. Some clones in this sample may be carry-over from other donors' samples. The chain is built from TRBV5-1 and TRBJ2-3; 10 bases line up with TRBD2. DNA of the CDR3: TGCGCCAGCAGCATCGCGGGGACTAGCGGCACAGATACGCAGTATTTT. It encodes CASSIAGTSGTDTQYF.